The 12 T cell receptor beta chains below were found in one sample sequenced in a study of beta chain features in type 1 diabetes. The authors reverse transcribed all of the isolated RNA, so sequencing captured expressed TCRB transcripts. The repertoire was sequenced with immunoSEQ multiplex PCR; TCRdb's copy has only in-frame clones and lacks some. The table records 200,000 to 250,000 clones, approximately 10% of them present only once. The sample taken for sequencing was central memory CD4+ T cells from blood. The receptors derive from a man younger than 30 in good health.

CDR3 sequence: CAWTRPRDRGSTDTQYF. The CDR3 DNA follows: TGTGCCTGGACTCGACCCCGGGACAGGGGTTCTACAGATACGCAGTATTTT. The rearrangement uses TRBV30 and TRBJ2-3; TRBD1 aligns across 10 bases. Germline CDR1 reads GTSNPN; CDR2 reads SVGIG (reference sequence). The CDR3 is 17 amino acids. V lost 4 bases and J lost 3; bases outside the gene matches: 13.

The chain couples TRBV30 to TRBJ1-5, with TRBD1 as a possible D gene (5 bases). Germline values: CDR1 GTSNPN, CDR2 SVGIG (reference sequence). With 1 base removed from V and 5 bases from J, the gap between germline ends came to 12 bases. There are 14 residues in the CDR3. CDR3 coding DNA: TGTGCCTGGAGTGGGGGGGGATGGGATCAGCCCCAGCATTTT. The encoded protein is CAWSGGGWDQPQHF.

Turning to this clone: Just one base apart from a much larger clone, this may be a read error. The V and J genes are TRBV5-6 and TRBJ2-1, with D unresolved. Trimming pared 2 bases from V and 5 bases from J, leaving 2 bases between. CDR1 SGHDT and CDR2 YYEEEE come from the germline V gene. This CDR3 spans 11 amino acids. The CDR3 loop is CASSFNNEQFF. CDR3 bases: TGTGCCAGCAGCTTCAACAATGAGCAGTTCTTC.

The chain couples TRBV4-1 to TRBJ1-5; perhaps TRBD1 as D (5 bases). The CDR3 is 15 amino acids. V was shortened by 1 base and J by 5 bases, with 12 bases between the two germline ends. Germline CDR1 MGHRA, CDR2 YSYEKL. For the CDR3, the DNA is TGCGCCAGCAGCCAAGCCCAGCAGGGTTATCAGCCCCAGCATTTT. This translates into CASSQAQQGYQPQHF.

The CDR3 loop is CASSLKLAGEDEQFF. Written as DNA, the CDR3 is TGTGCCAGCAGCTTAAAACTAGCGGGAGAGGATGAGCAGTTCTTC. V gene TRBV4-2 combines with J gene TRBJ2-1, with 11 bases fitting TRBD2. This CDR3 is built from 15 residues. Germline V gene data show CDR1 as LGHNA and CDR2 as YNFKEQ. Losses at the gene ends were 5 bases for V and 8 bases for J; bases not matched to a gene: 8.

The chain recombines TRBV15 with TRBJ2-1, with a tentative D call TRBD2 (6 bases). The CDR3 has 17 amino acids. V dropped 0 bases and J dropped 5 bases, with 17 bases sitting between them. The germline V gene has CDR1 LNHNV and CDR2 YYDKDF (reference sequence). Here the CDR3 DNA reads TGTGCCACCAGCAGAGAGGGGCTGGCGGGATATAACAATGAGCAGTTCTTC. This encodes CATSREGLAGYNNEQFF.

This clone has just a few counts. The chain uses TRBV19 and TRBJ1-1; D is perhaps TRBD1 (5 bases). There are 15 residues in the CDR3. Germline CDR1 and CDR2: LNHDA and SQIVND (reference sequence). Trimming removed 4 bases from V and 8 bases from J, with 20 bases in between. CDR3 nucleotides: TGTGCCAGTAGTACGGGGCAGCACAAAGTCGGCGAAGCTTTCTTT. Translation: CASSTGQHKVGEAFF.

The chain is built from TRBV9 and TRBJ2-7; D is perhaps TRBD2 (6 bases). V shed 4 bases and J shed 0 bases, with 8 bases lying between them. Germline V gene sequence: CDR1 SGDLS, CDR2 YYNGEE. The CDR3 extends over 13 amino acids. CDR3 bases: TGTGCCAGCAGCCGAGCGGGCTCCTACGAGCAGTACTTC. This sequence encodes CASSRAGSYEQYF.

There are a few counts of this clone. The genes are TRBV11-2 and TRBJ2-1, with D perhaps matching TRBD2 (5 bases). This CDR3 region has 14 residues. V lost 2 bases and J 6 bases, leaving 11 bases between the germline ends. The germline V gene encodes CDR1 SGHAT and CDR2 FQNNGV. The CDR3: CASSLMFGGNEQFF. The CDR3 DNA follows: TGTGCCAGCAGCTTAATGTTCGGAGGCAATGAGCAGTTCTTC.

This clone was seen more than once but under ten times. The CDR3 is CASSSGTSGHTDTQYF. The CDR3 nucleotides read TGTGCCAGTAGTTCTGGGACTAGCGGTCACACAGATACGCAGTATTTT. The chain joins TRBV19 to TRBJ2-3; 11 nucleotides match TRBD2. CDR3 length: 16 residues. Germline V CDR1 and CDR2: LNHDA, SQIVND (reference sequence). After removal of 5 bases from V and 2 bases from J, the junction contained 6 bases not matched to a gene.

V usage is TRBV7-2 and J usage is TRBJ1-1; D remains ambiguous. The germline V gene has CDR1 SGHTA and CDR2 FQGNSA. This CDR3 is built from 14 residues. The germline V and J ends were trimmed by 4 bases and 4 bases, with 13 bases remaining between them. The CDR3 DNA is TGTGCCAGCAGCTGGACCCGGGGTGGCACTGAAGCTTTCTTT. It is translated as CASSWTRGGTEAFF.

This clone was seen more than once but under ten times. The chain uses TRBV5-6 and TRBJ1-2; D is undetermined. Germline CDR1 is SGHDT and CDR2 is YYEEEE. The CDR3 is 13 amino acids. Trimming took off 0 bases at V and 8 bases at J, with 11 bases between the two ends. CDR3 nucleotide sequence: TGTGCCAGCAGCTTGGAGATGGTGCAGGGCTACACCTTC. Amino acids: CASSLEMVQGYTF.